What follows are 22 T cell receptor beta chains derived from one specimen sequenced in a study of shared clonotypes between healthy human individuals. Some clones are missing from TCRdb's copy, which holds only in-frame ones; the method was immunoSEQ multiplex PCR. The data contain 550,000 to 600,000 clones, 95% to 98% of them singletons. Terminally differentiated effector memory CD45RA+ cells were excluded by CCR7 positive selection of CD45RO-negative cells. Sequencing was carried out using naive CD8+ T cells sorted from blood. Receptor source: a man between 25 and 39 years old in good health.

V gene TRBV7-9 combines with J gene TRBJ2-1, with 10 positions matching TRBD2. Germline V gives CDR1 SEHNR, CDR2 FQNEAQ (reference sequence). There are 15 residues in the CDR3. After removal of 4 bases from V and 5 bases from J, the junction contained 5 bases not matched to a gene. CDR3 nucleotides: TGTGCCAGCAGCTCCCAGCGGGAGGGAGACAATGAGCAGTTCTTC. Residues: CASSSQREGDNEQFF.

About this clone: The sample holds other DNA sequences that translate to the same CDR3. The chain couples TRBV9 to TRBJ1-2; D gene unclear. Germline-derived CDR1 and CDR2 are SGDLS and YYNGEE. The V end lost 7 bases, the J end lost 2 bases, and 3 bases lay between the germline ends. The CDR3 is made up of 10 amino acids. CDR3 residues: CASGNYGYTF. The CDR3 nucleotides are TGTGCCAGCGGAAACTATGGCTACACCTTC.

The chain combines TRBV7-9 with TRBJ2-7; D gene ambiguous. The CDR3 runs 14 residues. Trimming took off 6 bases at V and 6 bases at J, with 18 bases between the two ends. Germline-derived CDR1 and CDR2 are SEHNR and FQNEAQ (reference sequence). Written as DNA, the CDR3 is TGTGCCAGCAGTACTCCGACCAAGGCGGTCGAGCAGTACTTC. It encodes CASSTPTKAVEQYF.

The chain couples TRBV7-9 to TRBJ2-4; no definite D call. This CDR3 contains 15 residues. Germline V lookup: CDR1 SEHNR, CDR2 FQNEAQ (reference sequence). Deletions cut 5 bases from V and 8 bases from J, with 19 bases between. This CDR3 reads CASSLPLGSSDIQYF. The CDR3 region has the DNA TGTGCCAGCAGCCTCCCCTTAGGGTCCTCTGACATTCAGTACTTC.

V and J are TRBV4-3 and TRBJ2-1; D uncertain. Germline lookup yields CDR1 LGHNA and CDR2 YSLEER. The CDR3 has 14 amino acids. V was shortened by 3 bases and J by 8 bases, with 14 bases between the two germline ends. CDR3 region: CASSHRVDRDEQFF. The CDR3, as DNA: TGCGCCAGCAGCCATCGGGTCGACCGGGATGAGCAGTTCTTC.

V gene TRBV7-9 combines with J gene TRBJ1-2; 8 bases agree with TRBD1. V gave up 7 bases and J gave up 5 bases; unmatched junction bases: 15. In germline, CDR1 is SEHNR, CDR2 FQNEAQ (reference sequence). The CDR3 runs to 16 residues. CDR3 nucleotide sequence: TGTGCCAGCAACAACGCGCGGACAGGGTTTGGGTATGGCTACACCTTC. As protein: CASNNARTGFGYGYTF.

The gene calls are TRBV6-6 and TRBJ2-1; D unclear. Germline values: CDR1 MNHNY, CDR2 SVGAGI (reference sequence). This CDR3 is built from 14 residues. V lost 2 bases and J lost 3, with 8 bases in between. This CDR3 reads CASSYDLVYNEQFF. The CDR3 nucleotides read TGTGCCAGCAGTTACGATCTAGTCTACAATGAGCAGTTCTTC.

Details on this clone: The same CDR3 is also encoded by other DNA sequences in this sample. The rearrangement links TRBV19 to TRBJ2-1; D ambiguous. This CDR3 comprises 15 residues. V lost 1 base and J 1 base, leaving 8 bases between the germline ends. Germline V gives CDR1 LNHDA, CDR2 SQIVND (reference sequence). CDR3 nucleotide sequence: TGTGCCAGTAGTATAGCATCAGGTTCCTACAATGAGCAGTTCTTC. Translation: CASSIASGSYNEQFF.

This chain joins TRBV29-1 and TRBJ1-3, with D unresolved. Per germline, CDR1 SQVTM and CDR2 ANQGSEA. Trimming cost V 6 bases and J 3 bases, with 9 bases left between them. This CDR3 has 12 residues. The CDR3 sequence: CSVAEHGNTIYF. Written as DNA, the CDR3 is TGCAGCGTCGCAGAGCATGGAAACACCATATATTTT.

V and J are TRBV4-1 and TRBJ2-5; the D gene is possibly TRBD1 (5 bases). V shed 4 bases and J shed 2 bases, with 23 bases lying between them. CDR1 is MGHRA and CDR2 is YSYEKL in the germline V gene. CDR3 length: 18 residues. As DNA, the CDR3 is TGCGCCAGCAGCCTTGGGGTGGCGGCCCATGGGGCGCAAGAGACCCAGTACTTC. Residues: CASSLGVAAHGAQETQYF.

This sequence joins TRBV28 and TRBJ1-4; 8 bases are shared with TRBD1. V was pared by 6 bases and J by 4 bases, with 4 bases of the junction left unmatched. The CDR3 runs to 14 residues. Germline V gene lookup returns CDR1 MDHEN and CDR2 SYDVKM. The CDR3 DNA follows: TGTGCCAGCAGCTCCAGGGGGCTTAATGAAAAACTGTTTTTT. Amino acid sequence: CASSSRGLNEKLFF.

The chain links TRBV5-6 to TRBJ1-5; D perhaps matches TRBD1 (5 bases). Germline values: CDR1 SGHDT, CDR2 YYEEEE. The CDR3 sequence is 19 residues long. Deletions cut 4 bases from V and 0 bases from J, with 23 bases between. The CDR3 bases are TGTGCCAGCAGCCGTGCGGGGGTCTCAATACATTATAGCAATCAGCCCCAGCATTTT. Encoded protein: CASSRAGVSIHYSNQPQHF.

With respect to this clone: Other nucleotide sequences in the sample specify the same CDR3. The chain uses TRBV19 and TRBJ1-1; the D is unclear. The germline V gene encodes CDR1 LNHDA and CDR2 SQIVND (reference sequence). Deletions cut 3 bases from V and 1 base from J, with 6 bases between. The CDR3 has 13 residues. The CDR3 DNA reads TGTGCCAGTAGTATGGGAGGGAACACTGAAGCTTTCTTT. Translation gives CASSMGGNTEAFF. Using reference TRBV19 and TRBJ1-1 for the parts outside the CDR3, the full variable domain is DGGITQSPKYLFRKEGQNVTLSCEQNLNHDAMYWYRQDPGQGLRLIYYSQIVNDFQKGDIAEGYSVSREKKESFPLTVTSAQKNPTAFYLCASSMGGNTEAFFGQGTRLTVV.

V usage is TRBV7-9 and J usage is TRBJ2-1; 9 bases are shared with TRBD2. CDR1 and CDR2 (germline): SEHNR, FQNEAQ (reference sequence). The CDR3 has 16 amino acids. J gave up 7 bases and V 4 bases, and 11 bases lay outside the gene matches. In DNA, the CDR3 is TGTGCCAGCAGCTCAGTGGGGACTAGCAGAGGGAATGAGCAGTTCTTC. Residues: CASSSVGTSRGNEQFF.

The rearrangement uses TRBV10-1 and TRBJ2-1; 11 bases are a match to TRBD2. Looked up from germline, CDR1 is WNHNN and CDR2 is SYGVQD (reference sequence). The CDR3 has 17 residues. The V gene end was trimmed by 5 bases and the J gene end by 0 bases; junction bases not matched to a gene: 6. The CDR3 nucleotides are TGCGCCAGCAGTCCAACTAGCGGGAGATTCTCCTACAATGAGCAGTTCTTC. Translation: CASSPTSGRFSYNEQFF.

The chain is built from TRBV11-1 and TRBJ2-7; D may correspond to TRBD1 or TRBD2 (5 bases each). The germline gives CDR1 SGHAT, CDR2 FQDESV (reference sequence). Trimming left V 4 bases short and J 2 bases short, with 12 bases between. This CDR3 comprises 14 residues. In nucleotides, the CDR3 is TGTGCCAGCAGCTGGACCCGAGGGGCCTACGAGCAGTACTTC. It is translated as CASSWTRGAYEQYF.

The chain couples TRBV27 to TRBJ2-1; unclear D gene. The CDR3 is 12 amino acids. Germline CDR1 is MNHEY and CDR2 is SMNVEV (reference sequence). V was shortened by 5 bases and J by 6 bases, with 8 bases between the two germline ends. CDR3 protein: CASSAGPNEQFF. The CDR3 nucleotides read TGTGCCAGCAGTGCAGGCCCCAATGAGCAGTTCTTC.

The chain links TRBV12-5 to TRBJ2-3, with TRBD1 matching 9 bases. This CDR3 region has 16 residues. Germline values: CDR1 LGHNT, CDR2 FRNRAP. With V trimmed by 1 base and J by 5 bases, 7 bases remained unmatched. CDR3 sequence (DNA): TGTGCTAGTGGTTTGGACGGGACAGGGTTGGGAGATACGCAGTATTTT. Protein: CASGLDGTGLGDTQYF.

This chain joins TRBV27 and TRBJ1-5, with D possibly matching TRBD1 (5 bases). CDR3 length: 13 residues. Germline loops: CDR1 MNHEY, CDR2 SMNVEV (reference sequence). Between the trimmed V and J ends, which lost 5 bases and 5 bases, there was a span of 10 bases. The CDR3 sequence is CASSQGLDQPQHF. CDR3 nucleotide sequence: TGTGCCAGCAGTCAGGGTCTGGATCAGCCCCAGCATTTT.

This rearrangement joins TRBV29-1 to TRBJ2-1, with TRBD2 matching over 11 bases. Trimming at V came to 6 bases and at J to 4 bases, leaving 5 bases not matched to a gene. Germline values: CDR1 SQVTM, CDR2 ANQGSEA. CDR3 size: 14 residues. The CDR3 reads CSVIGTSGYNEQFF. Written as DNA, the CDR3 is TGCAGCGTCATTGGGACTAGCGGTTACAATGAGCAGTTCTTC.

The CDR3 nucleotides read TGCGCCAGCAGCTTCTTCGGAAGGGACTACGAGCAGTACTTC. This codes for CASSFFGRDYEQYF. The J gene is TRBJ2-7, the V gene TRBV5-1, with D unclear. V lost 2 bases, J lost 3 bases, and 12 bases lay in between. This CDR3 comprises 14 residues. Per germline, CDR1 SGHRS and CDR2 YFSETQ.

The genes are TRBV25-1 and TRBJ1-2; D is unclear. The V end was cut by 3 bases, the J end by 0 bases, with 11 bases between. Germline V lookup: CDR1 MGHDK, CDR2 SYGVNS. This CDR3 has 15 residues. As DNA, the CDR3 is TGTGCCAGCAGTGAGGCAGAAGGGCCTAACTATGGCTACACCTTC. Amino acid sequence: CASSEAEGPNYGYTF.